This is a list of T cell receptor beta chains from one sample in a study of T cell responses to AZD1222 COVID-19 vaccine. Only in-frame clones appear in the TCRdb table, and some are missing; sequencing was by immunoSEQ multiplex PCR. The repertoire holds more than 50,000 clones, with nearly 90% as singletons. Sequences were derived from peripheral blood, sampled on day 0 of AZD1222 vaccination. The receptor source for this set is an adult in good health. Each CDR3 is given with its conserved first and last residue. A D gene is named only where the DNA matches it firmly. Clone size, where shown, is once, few, many, or a class for clones that have expanded.

v_gene: TRBV2
d_gene: NA
abundance: once
j_gene: TRBJ1-3
CDR3nt: TGTGCCAGCAGTGTAGGGCAGGGGACGGGCACCATATATTTT
CDR3aa: CASSVGQGTGTIYF

v_gene: TRBV13
d_gene: NA
abundance: once
j_gene: TRBJ1-5
CDR3nt: TGTGCCAGCAGCGGGGTGTGGAGCAATCAGCCCCAGCATTTT
CDR3aa: CASSGVWSNQPQHF

v_gene: TRBV3-1/TRBV3-2
d_gene: NA
abundance: NA
j_gene: TRBJ2-7
CDR3nt: TGTGCCAGCAGCTCCAGGGGAACAGGGTCCTACGAGCAGTACTTC
CDR3aa: CASSSRGTGSYEQYF

v_gene: TRBV30
d_gene: NA
abundance: NA
j_gene: TRBJ1-1
CDR3nt: TGTGCCTGGAGCGCCCAATCCGGGACCGAAGCTTTCTTT
CDR3aa: CAWSAQSGTEAFF

v_gene: TRBV5-1
d_gene: TRBD1
abundance: NA
j_gene: TRBJ1-6
CDR3nt: TGCGCCAGCAGCCCGGGACAGGTCTCACCCCTCCACTTT
CDR3aa: CASSPGQVSPLHF

v_gene: TRBV6-1
d_gene: NA
abundance: NA
j_gene: TRBJ2-2
CDR3nt: TGTGCCAGCAGTGTAGATCCTGGGGGGACCACCGGGGAGCTGTTTTTT
CDR3aa: CASSVDPGGTTGELFF

v_gene: TRBV30
d_gene: NA
abundance: NA
j_gene: TRBJ1-2
CDR3nt: TGTGCCTGGAGTGTAGGTCAGGGCTATGGCTACACCTTC
CDR3aa: CAWSVGQGYGYTF

v_gene: TRBV19
d_gene: NA
abundance: NA
j_gene: TRBJ1-5
CDR3nt: TGTGCCAGTAGTATTCCTAGGGGTCGACAGCCCCAGCATTTT
CDR3aa: CASSIPRGRQPQHF

v_gene: TRBV7-9
d_gene: NA
abundance: once
j_gene: TRBJ1-3
CDR3nt: TGTGCCAGCAGCCTTGGACCAATTGGAAACACCATATATTTT
CDR3aa: CASSLGPIGNTIYF

v_gene: TRBV10-1
d_gene: TRBD1
abundance: NA
j_gene: TRBJ2-7
CDR3nt: TGCGCCAGCAGTGAGGGACAGGGGTTCGAGCAGTACTTC
CDR3aa: CASSEGQGFEQYF

v_gene: TRBV28
d_gene: NA
abundance: NA
j_gene: TRBJ1-1
CDR3nt: TGTGCCAGCAGCCAAGGGGGTTACTCTGGCACTGAAGCTTTCTTT
CDR3aa: CASSQGGYSGTEAFF

v_gene: TRBV6-5
d_gene: NA
abundance: NA
j_gene: TRBJ1-4
CDR3nt: TGTGCCAGCAGTTCTCAGGTTGCAACTAATGAAAAACTGTTTTTT
CDR3aa: CASSSQVATNEKLFF

v_gene: TRBV2
d_gene: TRBD1
abundance: NA
j_gene: TRBJ1-6
CDR3nt: TGTGCCAGCAGTTTCCGCAGGACAGGCCGGGGTGGACCCCTCCACTTT
CDR3aa: CASSFRRTGRGGPLHF

v_gene: TRBV6-5
d_gene: NA
abundance: once
j_gene: TRBJ2-7
CDR3nt: TGTGCCAGCAGTTACCGGGACGGGAGTACCCACGAGCAGTACTTC
CDR3aa: CASSYRDGSTHEQYF

v_gene: TRBV9
d_gene: NA
abundance: NA
j_gene: TRBJ2-3
CDR3nt: TGTGCCAGCAGCGTAGGGGTAGCGGAGGACACAGATACGCAGTATTTT
CDR3aa: CASSVGVAEDTDTQYF

v_gene: TRBV2
d_gene: NA
abundance: NA
j_gene: TRBJ1-2
CDR3nt: TGTGCCAGCAGTGAGAGCTATGGCTACACCTTC
CDR3aa: CASSESYGYTF

v_gene: TRBV6-1
d_gene: TRBD1
abundance: NA
j_gene: TRBJ1-5
CDR3nt: TGTGCCAGCAGTGAAGTGAAAGGGGGCGGGCAGCCCCAGCATTTT
CDR3aa: CASSEVKGGGQPQHF

v_gene: TRBV11-1
d_gene: NA
abundance: NA
j_gene: TRBJ1-1
CDR3nt: TGTGCCAGCAGGGAGCAGGGGAACACTGAAGCTTTCTTT
CDR3aa: CASREQGNTEAFF

v_gene: TRBV4-3
d_gene: TRBD1
abundance: NA
j_gene: TRBJ2-1
CDR3nt: TGCGCCAGCAGCCAAGATCGGCCAGGGGGTAGCTCCTACAATGAGCAGTTCTTC
CDR3aa: CASSQDRPGGSSYNEQFF

v_gene: TRBV5-5
d_gene: NA
abundance: NA
j_gene: TRBJ1-4
CDR3nt: TGTGCCAGCAGCTTGGGATGGGGGGCCCCTAATGAAAAACTGTTTTTT
CDR3aa: CASSLGWGAPNEKLFF

v_gene: TRBV3-1/TRBV3-2
d_gene: NA
abundance: NA
j_gene: TRBJ1-5
CDR3nt: TGTGCCAGCAGCCAAGATCAGGCACAGCCCCAGCATTTT
CDR3aa: CASSQDQAQPQHF

v_gene: TRBV6-1
d_gene: NA
abundance: once
j_gene: TRBJ1-2
CDR3nt: TGTGCCAGCAGTGAAAATCCTAACTATGGCTACACCTTC
CDR3aa: CASSENPNYGYTF

v_gene: TRBV12-3/TRBV12-4
d_gene: TRBD1
abundance: NA
j_gene: TRBJ1-2
CDR3nt: TGTGCCAGCAGTTGGGGACAGGGACGAGGCTACACCTTC
CDR3aa: CASSWGQGRGYTF

v_gene: TRBV15
d_gene: TRBD1
abundance: NA
j_gene: TRBJ2-7
CDR3nt: TGTGCCACCAGCAGGAAGACAGGGCCTCACGAGGAGCAGTACTTC
CDR3aa: CATSRKTGPHEEQYF

v_gene: TRBV19
d_gene: NA
abundance: NA
j_gene: TRBJ1-5
CDR3nt: TGTGCCAGTAGTAACCAGGGTCAGCCCCAGCATTTT
CDR3aa: CASSNQGQPQHF

v_gene: TRBV5-1
d_gene: NA
abundance: NA
j_gene: TRBJ2-2
CDR3nt: TGCGCCAGCAGCTTGCAGGGTATAACGGCCGGGGAGCTGTTTTTT
CDR3aa: CASSLQGITAGELFF